A single sample is the source of the 4 T cell receptor beta chains below, sequenced in a study of cytomegalovirus exposure and HLA in healthy donors. Generated by immunoSEQ multiplex PCR, the TCRdb table keeps only in-frame clones and is missing some. The sample holds 90,000 or so clones; around 85% are singletons and the top ten take 20%. Sequences were obtained from PBMCs. Receptors were obtained from a young man in good health and CMV-seropositive.

V is TRBV10-3 and J is TRBJ2-7, with 10 nucleotides matching TRBD2. Germline values: CDR1 ENHRY, CDR2 SYGVKD. The V and J ends lost 2 bases and 7 bases, in that order; junction bases with no gene match: 5. The CDR3 runs to 14 residues. Here the CDR3 reads CAISETSGMGEQYV. In DNA, the CDR3 is TGTGCCATCAGTGAGACTAGCGGGATGGGAGAGCAGTACGTC.

The V gene is TRBV5-1, the J gene TRBJ1-2; the D gene is possibly TRBD1 (5 bases). This CDR3 region has 13 residues. V was pared by 3 bases and J by 13 bases, with 19 bases between. CDR1 and CDR2 (germline): SGHRS, YFSETQ. This CDR3 is CASSYQGPLVPTF. As DNA, the CDR3 is TGCGCCAGCAGCTACCAGGGCCCCTTAGTTCCCACCTTC.

On this clone: A junction boundary mismatches the germline segment, possibly from a read error. This chain links TRBV6-5 with TRBJ2-3; D is ambiguous. The CDR3 runs 14 residues. Germline values: CDR1 MNHEY, CDR2 SVGAGI. The CDR3 here is CASSDSQGTDTQYF. CDR3 in DNA: TGTGCCAGCAGTGACTCTCAGGGCACAGATACGCAGTATTTT.

The count of this clone is one. The rearrangement joins TRBV15 to TRBJ2-3; no definite D call. V was pared by 0 bases and J by 5 bases, with 9 bases between. The germline gives CDR1 LNHNV, CDR2 YYDKDF (reference sequence). This CDR3 comprises 14 residues. In nucleotides, the CDR3 is TGTGCCACCAGCAGAGATTGGTCGGGAGATACGCAGTATTTT. Its translation: CATSRDWSGDTQYF.